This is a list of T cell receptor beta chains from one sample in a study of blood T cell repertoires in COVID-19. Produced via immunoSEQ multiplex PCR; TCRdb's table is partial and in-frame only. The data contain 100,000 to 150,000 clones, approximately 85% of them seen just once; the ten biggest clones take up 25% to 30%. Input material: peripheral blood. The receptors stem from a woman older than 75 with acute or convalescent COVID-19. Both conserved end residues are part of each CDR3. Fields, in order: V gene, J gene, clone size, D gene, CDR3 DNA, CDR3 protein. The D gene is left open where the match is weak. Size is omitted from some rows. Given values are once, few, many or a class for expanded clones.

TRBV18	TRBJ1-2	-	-	TGTGCCAGCTCACCAGACAGGACCTATGGCTACACCTTC	CASSPDRTYGYTF
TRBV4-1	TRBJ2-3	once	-	TGCGCCAGCAGCCAAGCCTACTCCACAGATACGCAGTATTTT	CASSQAYSTDTQYF
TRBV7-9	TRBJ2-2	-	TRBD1	TGTGCCAGCAGCTTCAGGGGGCGGGACACCGGGGAGCTGTTTTTT	CASSFRGRDTGELFF
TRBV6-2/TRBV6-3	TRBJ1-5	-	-	TGTGCCAGCAGTTACGGAGATCAGCCCCAGCATTTT	CASSYGDQPQHF
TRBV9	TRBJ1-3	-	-	TGTGCCAGCAGCGTAGGGCAGGGTGGGTTCTCAAGCTCTGGAAACACCATATATTTT	CASSVGQGGFSSSGNTIYF
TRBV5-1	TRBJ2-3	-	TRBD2	TGCGCCAGCAGCCTAGGGACTAGCGGCACAGATACGCAGTATTTT	CASSLGTSGTDTQYF
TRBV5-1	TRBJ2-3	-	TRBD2	TGCGCCAGCACCACTAGCGGGGTCACAGATACGCAGTATTTT	CASTTSGVTDTQYF
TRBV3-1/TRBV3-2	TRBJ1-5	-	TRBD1	TGTGCCAGCAGCCACGGACAGGGATCCTACAATCAGCCCCAGCATTTT	CASSHGQGSYNQPQHF
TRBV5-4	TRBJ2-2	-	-	TGTGCCAGCAGCGGGGGGGGCGCCGTTGGGGCCGGGGAGCTGTTTTTT	CASSGGGAVGAGELFF
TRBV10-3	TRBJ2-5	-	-	TGTGCCATCAGTGAGTCGGTGGCACAAGAGACCCAGTACTTC	CAISESVAQETQYF
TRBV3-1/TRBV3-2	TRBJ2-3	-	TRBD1	TGTGCCAGCAGCCAAAGAACCGGGACAGGGGTCACAGATACGCAGTATTTT	CASSQRTGTGVTDTQYF
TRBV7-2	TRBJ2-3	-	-	TGTGCCAGCAGCAGGCCCGGGACATCTGATACGCAGTATTTT	CASSRPGTSDTQYF
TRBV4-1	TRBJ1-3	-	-	TGCGCCAGCAGCCAACCCCGGGAGCCTGGAAACACCATATATTTT	CASSQPREPGNTIYF
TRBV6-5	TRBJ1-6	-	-	TGTGCCAGCAGTTACTCAAGACAGAATCGGAATTCACCCCTCCACTTT	CASSYSRQNRNSPLHF
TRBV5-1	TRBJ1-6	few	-	TGCGCCAGCAGGGTAGCCGGGACTTCAAATTCACCCCTCCACTTT	CASRVAGTSNSPLHF
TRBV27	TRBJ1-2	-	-	TGTGCCAGCAGTTCCCAAGCAGGGATCGGTGCACCCTATGGCTACACCTTC	CASSSQAGIGAPYGYTF
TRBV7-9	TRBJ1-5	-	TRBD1	TGTGCCAGCAGCTTAATGCAGGGGGATCATCAGCCCCAGCATTTT	CASSLMQGDHQPQHF
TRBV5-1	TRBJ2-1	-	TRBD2	TGCGCCAGCAGCTTGAACGGGGGGTCTTCCTACAATGAGCAGTTCTTC	CASSLNGGSSYNEQFF
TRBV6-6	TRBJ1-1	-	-	TGTGCCAGCAGTTCGGACAGACGATACACTGAAGCTTTCTTT	CASSSDRRYTEAFF
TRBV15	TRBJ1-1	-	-	TGTGCCACCAGCAGTACCTTCGGCAGGGTCACTACCACGGGCCGGGAAGCTTTCTTT	CATSSTFGRVTTTGREAFF
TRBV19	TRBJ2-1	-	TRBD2	TGTGCCAGTAGAACCCGTCGGGGAGGGTATGAGCAGTTCTTC	CASRTRRGGYEQFF
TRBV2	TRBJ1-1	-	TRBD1	TGTGCCAGGGGGACCCAGATACCGGGTAAGGGACAGGGAGAGGATGAAGCTTTCTTT	CARGTQIPGKGQGEDEAFF
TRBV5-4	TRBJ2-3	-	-	TGTGCCAGCAGTCAACAGGGTCCTAGCACAGATACGCAGTATTTT	CASSQQGPSTDTQYF
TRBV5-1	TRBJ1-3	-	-	TGCGCCAGCAGCTTGGGGGCTTACAAGGCTGGAAACACCATATATTTT	CASSLGAYKAGNTIYF